This TCR beta chain was retrieved from a study of early T cells in non-severe SARS-CoV-2 infection. Turning to the study itself: The input, bulk RNA from unsorted whole blood, was sequenced, and chains were unpaired.

This clonotype came up many times. Its antigen is unidentified. Molecules of cDNA were individually given unique molecular identifiers that were attached to them. TCRdb analysed the 5' RACE reads with MiXCR anew, one entry per CDR3 protein. The data contain roughly 64,000 distinct CDR3 sequences, about an eighth of them singletons. The germline CDR1 and CDR2 sequences are SGHRS and YFSETQ. Losses at the gene ends were 5 bases for V and 1 base for J; bases not matched to a gene: 5. CDR3 length equals 14 residues. Whole-study results and caveats: Sequences matched to VDJdb favored anti-spike CD8 responses, while private and CD4 specificities were missed.

This receptor was identified in an adult who was a healthcare worker with PCR-confirmed SARS-CoV-2 infection or an uninfected control (not recorded which). The rearrangement joins TRBV5-1 to TRBJ1-1; the match to TRBD1 covers 7 bases. Sequenced: whole blood. The CDR3 DNA is TGCGCCAGCAGGGGCGGACAGGCGAACACTGAAGCTTTCTTT. Protein sequence: CASRGGQANTEAFF. Using reference TRBV5-1 and TRBJ1-1 for the parts outside the CDR3, the full variable domain is KAGVTQTPRYLIKTRGQQVTLSCSPISGHRSVSWYQQTPGQGLQFLFEYFSETQRNKGNFPGRFSGRQFSNSRSEMNVSTLELGDSALYLCASRGGQANTEAFFGQGTRLTVV.